This T cell receptor beta chain was identified in a study of T-cell memory formation after mild COVID-19. Study in general: TCR clusters showed largely donor specificity.

To note about this clonotype: Its antigen is still unknown.

TCRdb re-derived calls from the 5' RACE reads in MiXCR, one entry per CDR3 protein. The sample records roughly 300,000 distinct CDR3 sequences, 7% to 10% being singletons. Study observations and caveats: CD4/CD8 balance characterized clones contracting day 15 to 85, and CD4+ skew characterized later expanders.

The CDR3 runs to 13 residues. V shed 2 bases, J shed 10 bases, and the junction held 7 bases outside the gene matches. Per germline, CDR1 GTSNPN and CDR2 SVGIG (reference sequence). The TCR comes from a man aged 18 to 29 who had mild COVID-19 (a few samples of this study predate the infection). Cell type and time point are not known. The chain joins TRBV30 to TRBJ2-1; TRBD1 matches 8 bases. The sequencing input was PBMCs or a T cell subset sorted from them (not recorded which). The CDR3 DNA reads as TGTGCCTGGAGTACCCAGGGGGCGCGGGAGCAGTTCTTC. Translated: CAWSTQGAREQFF.